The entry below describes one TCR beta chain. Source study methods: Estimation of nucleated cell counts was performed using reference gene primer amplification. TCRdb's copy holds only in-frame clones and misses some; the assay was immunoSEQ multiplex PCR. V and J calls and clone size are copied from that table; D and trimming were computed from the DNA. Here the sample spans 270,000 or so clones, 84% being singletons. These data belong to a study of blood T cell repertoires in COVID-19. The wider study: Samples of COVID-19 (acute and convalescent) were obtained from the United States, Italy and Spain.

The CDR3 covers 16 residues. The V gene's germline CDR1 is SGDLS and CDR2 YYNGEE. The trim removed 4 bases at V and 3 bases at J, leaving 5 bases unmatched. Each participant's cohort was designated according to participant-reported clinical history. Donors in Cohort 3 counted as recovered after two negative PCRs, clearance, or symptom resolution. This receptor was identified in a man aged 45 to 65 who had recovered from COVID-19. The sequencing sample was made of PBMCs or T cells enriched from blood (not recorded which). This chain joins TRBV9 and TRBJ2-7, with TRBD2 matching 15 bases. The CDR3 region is CASSPGTSGRIYEQYF. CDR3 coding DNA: TGTGCCAGCAGCCCAGGGACTAGCGGGAGGATCTACGAGCAGTACTTC.